This T cell receptor beta chain appears in the sequencing data of a study of cytomegalovirus exposure and HLA in healthy donors. Study conclusions and caveats: In an earlier analysis, productive rearrangement rates for most beta V segments clustered near 87% or 30%. A few chains tied to CMV proved CMV antigen-specific in vitro.

Germline V gene lookup returns CDR1 MGHDK and CDR2 SYGVNS. V lost 3 bases, J lost 3 bases, and 3 bases lay in between. The CDR3 is 12 amino acids. A multiplex PCR was run with 60 Vbeta primers and 13 Jbeta primers. Sequenced by immunoSEQ multiplex PCR; TCRdb stores in-frame clones only, minus some. Counted here are more than 95,000 clones, roughly 80% occurring once; the ten biggest clones make up approximately 1.7%. A word on this clone: The target antigen is unknown.

The chain is built from TRBV25-1 and TRBJ1-3; D not resolved. The sequenced material came from PBMCs. The source of this sequence is a woman between 40 and 50 years old in good health and CMV-seronegative. Here the CDR3 DNA reads TGTGCCAGCAGTGAGTATGGAAACACCATATATTTT. This codes for CASSEYGNTIYF.